Listed here are 14 T cell receptor beta chains from one sample, sequenced in a study of blood T cell repertoires in COVID-19. Data came from immunoSEQ multiplex PCR; TCRdb stores just in-frame clones and leaves some out. The table lists 150,000 to 200,000 clones, 75% to 85% of them singletons, with 6% in the top ten. What was sequenced was peripheral blood. The receptors were sampled from a woman aged 40 to 55 with COVID-19, enrolled during active disease.

V and J are TRBV6-5 and TRBJ1-1; D perhaps matches TRBD1 (5 bases). Between the trimmed V and J ends, which lost 2 bases and 3 bases, there was a span of 10 bases. Germline assignment: CDR1 MNHEY and CDR2 SVGAGI. This CDR3 spans 14 amino acids. CDR3 nucleotides: TGTGCCAGCAGTTACACCAGGGATGACACTGAAGCTTTCTTT. Translated: CASSYTRDDTEAFF.

The V call is TRBV5-1, the J call TRBJ1-4; no clear D. This CDR3 is built from 14 residues. V was shortened by 0 bases and J by 7 bases, with 10 bases between the two germline ends. The V gene's germline CDR1 is SGHRS and CDR2 YFSETQ. Written as DNA, the CDR3 is TGCGCCAGCAGCTTGGCCGCTTCGGGTGAAAAACTGTTTTTT. Translating it yields CASSLAASGEKLFF.

As regards this clone: The sample carries other DNA sequences with the same CDR3. The chain joins TRBV9 to TRBJ1-3; D ambiguous. Germline V gene data show CDR1 as SGDLS and CDR2 as YYNGEE. V dropped 0 bases and J dropped 7 bases, with 8 bases sitting between them. This CDR3 region has 13 residues. The CDR3, as DNA: TGTGCCAGCAGCGTAGAAGGAGGGAACACCATATATTTT. Translating it yields CASSVEGGNTIYF.

The chain is built from TRBV19 and TRBJ2-7, with 10 nucleotides matching TRBD1. The CDR3 is 14 amino acids. Germline CDR1 is LNHDA and CDR2 is SQIVND (reference sequence). Losses at the gene ends were 3 bases for V and 5 bases for J; bases not matched to a gene: 4. CDR3 sequence: CASSIGQGVNEQYF. The CDR3 region has the DNA TGTGCCAGTAGTATCGGACAGGGGGTCAACGAGCAGTACTTC.

This clone showed up just once. This chain links TRBV7-3 with TRBJ2-3; 7 bases are a match to TRBD1. Germline V CDR1 and CDR2: SGHTA, FQGTGA. Losses at the gene ends were 5 bases for V and 6 bases for J; bases not matched to a gene: 8. CDR3 length: 14 residues. The CDR3 reads CASSPGTAGDTQYF. The DNA for the CDR3 is TGTGCCAGCAGCCCCGGGACAGCTGGGGATACGCAGTATTTT.

The rearrangement links TRBV5-4 to TRBJ2-7; D might be TRBD2 (8 bases). Germline-derived CDR1 and CDR2 are SGHNT and YYREEE (reference sequence). V dropped 4 bases and J dropped 3 bases, with 20 bases sitting between them. The CDR3 covers 16 residues. The CDR3 loop is CASSPGGDRTFYEQYF. CDR3 nucleotides: TGTGCCAGCAGCCCGGGGGGGGACAGAACCTTCTACGAGCAGTACTTC.

This chain uses TRBV7-2 with TRBJ2-1; 8 bases line up with TRBD2. CDR1 is SGHTA and CDR2 is FQGNSA in the germline V gene. Unmatched junction bases numbered 3, after V lost 2 bases and J lost 0 bases. The CDR3 is 16 residues long. For the CDR3, the DNA is TGTGCCAGCAGCTTATCGGCGGGAGGCTCCTACAATGAGCAGTTCTTC. Translated: CASSLSAGGSYNEQFF.

This clone was found a few times. The DNA for the CDR3 is TGTGCCAGCCGTGCGGCGGGGGCTGGTAGCGGGAGGAGCAGGGATGAGCAGTTCTTC. Protein sequence: CASRAAGAGSGRSRDEQFF. The chain is built from TRBV6-1 and TRBJ2-1; 10 bases map to TRBD2. Unmatched junction bases numbered 24, after V lost 8 bases and J lost 8 bases. CDR1 and CDR2 from the germline V gene are MNHNS and SASEGT. CDR3 size: 19 residues.

About this clone itself: The sample has other DNA sequences that encode this CDR3 too. The genes are TRBV7-9 and TRBJ1-2; TRBD1 might be the D (6 bases). CDR3 length: 13 amino acids. Germline V gene sequence: CDR1 SEHNR, CDR2 FQNEAQ (reference sequence). Trimming stripped 5 bases from V and 4 bases from J, with 11 bases between. Here the CDR3 DNA reads TGTGCCAGCAGCCCGGACAGCTTCTATGGCTACACCTTC. This gives the protein CASSPDSFYGYTF.

On this clone itself: Different DNA sequences within this sample yield the same CDR3. Here the CDR3 DNA reads TGTGCCAGCAGTCCCGGGACTAGCGGCTCCTACGAGCAGTACTTC. This translates into CASSPGTSGSYEQYF. J is TRBJ2-7 and V is TRBV27; 11 nucleotides match TRBD2. There are 15 residues in the CDR3. Per germline, CDR1 MNHEY and CDR2 SMNVEV (reference sequence). V trimming: 5 bases; J trimming: 0 bases; junction bases outside the gene matches: 3.

V gene TRBV6-2 or TRBV6-3 combines with J gene TRBJ1-2; D is unresolved. Trimming cost V 5 bases and J 1 base, with 11 bases left between them. Per the germline V gene, CDR1 is MNHEY and CDR2 is SVGEGT. The CDR3 runs to 14 residues. This chain's CDR3 is CASSRAGLNYGYTF. The DNA for the CDR3 is TGTGCCAGCAGTCGAGCGGGCCTTAACTATGGCTACACCTTC.

V and J are TRBV19 and TRBJ2-3; a possible D gene is TRBD2 (5 bases). V dropped 6 bases and J dropped 4 bases, with 14 bases sitting between them. The length of the CDR3 is 14 residues. The germline gives CDR1 LNHDA, CDR2 SQIVND (reference sequence). The CDR3 region has the DNA TGTGCCAGTAGGATCGGGATCACCTCAGATACGCAGTATTTT. This translates into CASRIGITSDTQYF.

This clone appeared a few times. The same CDR3 is also encoded by other DNA sequences in this sample. This sequence joins TRBV2 and TRBJ2-2; D unclear. CDR1 is SNHLY, CDR2 FYNNEI, per germline. The V and J ends lost 6 bases and 5 bases respectively, with 4 bases between them. The CDR3 contains 11 residues. CDR3 residues: CASRRTGELFF. CDR3 nucleotides: TGTGCCAGCAGACGGACCGGGGAGCTGTTTTTT.

This chain links TRBV5-6 with TRBJ2-5; D might be TRBD2 (5 bases). The CDR3 length is 12 residues. Germline V gives CDR1 SGHDT, CDR2 YYEEEE. Trimming stripped 4 bases from V and 5 bases from J, with 9 bases between. The CDR3 spells CASSRPGETQYF. The CDR3, as DNA: TGTGCCAGCAGCAGACCGGGGGAGACCCAGTACTTC.